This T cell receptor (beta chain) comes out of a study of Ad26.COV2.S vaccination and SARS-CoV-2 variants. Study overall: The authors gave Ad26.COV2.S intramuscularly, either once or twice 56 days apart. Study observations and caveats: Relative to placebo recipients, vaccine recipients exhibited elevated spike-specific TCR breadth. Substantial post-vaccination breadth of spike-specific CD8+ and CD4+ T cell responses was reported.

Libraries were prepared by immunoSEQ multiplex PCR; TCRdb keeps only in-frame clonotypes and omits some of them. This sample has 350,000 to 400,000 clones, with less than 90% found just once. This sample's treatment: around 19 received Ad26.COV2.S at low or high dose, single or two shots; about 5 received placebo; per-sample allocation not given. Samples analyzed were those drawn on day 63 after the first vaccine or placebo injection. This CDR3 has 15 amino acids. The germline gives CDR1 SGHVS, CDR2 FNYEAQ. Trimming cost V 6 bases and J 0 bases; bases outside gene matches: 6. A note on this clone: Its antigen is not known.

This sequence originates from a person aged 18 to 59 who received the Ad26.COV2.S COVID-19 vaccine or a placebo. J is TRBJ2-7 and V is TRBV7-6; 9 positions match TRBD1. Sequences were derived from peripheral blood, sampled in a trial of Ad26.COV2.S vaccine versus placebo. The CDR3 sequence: CASSIGQGSSYEQYF. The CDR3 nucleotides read TGTGCCAGCAGTATCGGACAGGGGAGCTCCTACGAGCAGTACTTC. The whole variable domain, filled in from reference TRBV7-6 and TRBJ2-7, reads GAGVSQSPRYKVTKRGQDVALRCDPISGHVSLYWYRQALGQGPEFLTYFNYEAQQDKSGLPNDRFSAERPEGSISTLTIQRTEQRDSAMYRCASSIGQGSSYEQYFGPGTRLTVT.